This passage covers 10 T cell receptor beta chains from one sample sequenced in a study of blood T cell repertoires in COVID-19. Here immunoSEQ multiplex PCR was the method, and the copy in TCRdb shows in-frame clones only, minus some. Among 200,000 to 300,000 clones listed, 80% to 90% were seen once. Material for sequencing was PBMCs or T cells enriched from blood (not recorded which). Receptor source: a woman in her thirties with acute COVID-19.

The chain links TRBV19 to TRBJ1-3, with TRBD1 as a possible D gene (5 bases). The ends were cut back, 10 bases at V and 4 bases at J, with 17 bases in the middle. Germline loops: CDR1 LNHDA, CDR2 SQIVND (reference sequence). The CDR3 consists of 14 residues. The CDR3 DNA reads TGTGCCACCTGTCCTGCTCAGGGAGGAAACACCATATATTTT. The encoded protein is CATCPAQGGNTIYF.

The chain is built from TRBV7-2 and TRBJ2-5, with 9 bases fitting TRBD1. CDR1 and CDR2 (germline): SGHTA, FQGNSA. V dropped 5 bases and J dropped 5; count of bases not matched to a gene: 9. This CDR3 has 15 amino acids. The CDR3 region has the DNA TGTGCCAGCAGCAATATAGGGACAGGGCGGGAGACCCAGTACTTC. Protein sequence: CASSNIGTGRETQYF.

For the CDR3, the DNA is TGTGCCAGCAGACTATCGGGAGACGACACAGATACGCAGTATTTT. It codes for CASRLSGDDTDTQYF. The V gene is TRBV18, the J gene TRBJ2-3; TRBD2 is a possible D gene (6 bases). Germline assignment: CDR1 KGHSH and CDR2 LQKENI. V shed 8 bases and J shed 2 bases, with 17 bases lying between them. The CDR3 is made up of 15 amino acids.

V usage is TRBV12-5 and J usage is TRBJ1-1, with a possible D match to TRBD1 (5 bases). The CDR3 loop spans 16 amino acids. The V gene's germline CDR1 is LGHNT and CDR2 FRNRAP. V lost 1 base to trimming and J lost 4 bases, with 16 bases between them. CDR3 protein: CASGLAHGWGGTEAFF. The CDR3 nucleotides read TGTGCTAGTGGTTTGGCCCACGGCTGGGGGGGCACTGAAGCTTTCTTT. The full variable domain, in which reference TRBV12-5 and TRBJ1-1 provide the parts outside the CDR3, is DARVTQTPRHKVTEMGQEVTMRCQPILGHNTVFWYRQTMMQGLELLAYFRNRAPLDDSGMPKDRFSAEMPDATLATLKIQPSEPRDSAVYFCASGLAHGWGGTEAFFGQGTRLTVV.

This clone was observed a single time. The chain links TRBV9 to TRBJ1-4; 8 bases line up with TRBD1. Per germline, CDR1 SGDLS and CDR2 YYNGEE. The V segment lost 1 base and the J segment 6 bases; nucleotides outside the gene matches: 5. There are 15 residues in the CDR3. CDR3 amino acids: CASSVTGQGDEKLFF. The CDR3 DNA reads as TGTGCCAGCAGCGTAACCGGACAGGGTGATGAAAAACTGTTTTTT.

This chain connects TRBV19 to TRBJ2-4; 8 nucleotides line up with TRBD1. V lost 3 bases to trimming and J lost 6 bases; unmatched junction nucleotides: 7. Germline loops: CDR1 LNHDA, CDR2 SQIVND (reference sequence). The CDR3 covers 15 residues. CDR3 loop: CASSIPGDRGNIQYF. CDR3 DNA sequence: TGTGCCAGTAGTATCCCGGGAGACAGGGGAAACATTCAGTACTTC.

CDR3 in amino acids: CATSRGTADYGYTF. The CDR3 DNA follows: TGTGCCACCAGCAGAGGGACAGCTGACTATGGCTACACCTTC. V is TRBV15 and J is TRBJ1-2, with D perhaps TRBD1 (6 bases). The germline V gene encodes CDR1 LNHNV and CDR2 YYDKDF (reference sequence). There are 14 residues in the CDR3. V lost 1 base, J lost 3 bases, and 9 bases lay in between.

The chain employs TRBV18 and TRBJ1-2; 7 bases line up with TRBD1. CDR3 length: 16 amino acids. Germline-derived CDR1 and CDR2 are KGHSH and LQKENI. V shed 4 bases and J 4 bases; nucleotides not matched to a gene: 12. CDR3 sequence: CASSLTSEGASYGYTF. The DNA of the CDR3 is TGTGCCAGCTCACTAACCTCCGAGGGGGCCTCCTATGGCTACACCTTC.

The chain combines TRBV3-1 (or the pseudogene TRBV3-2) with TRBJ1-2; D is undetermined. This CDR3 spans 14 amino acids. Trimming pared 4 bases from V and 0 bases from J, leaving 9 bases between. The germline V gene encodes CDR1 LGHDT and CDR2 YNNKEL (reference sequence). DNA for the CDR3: TGTGCCAGCAGCCCTGATCACACTAACTATGGCTACACCTTC. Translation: CASSPDHTNYGYTF.

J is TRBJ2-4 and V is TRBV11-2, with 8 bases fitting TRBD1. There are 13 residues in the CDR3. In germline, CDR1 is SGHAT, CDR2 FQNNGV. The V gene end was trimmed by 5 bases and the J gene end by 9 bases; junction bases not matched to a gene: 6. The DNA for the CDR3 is TGTGCCAGCAGCCTCGGACAGGGAGCCATTCAGTACTTC. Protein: CASSLGQGAIQYF. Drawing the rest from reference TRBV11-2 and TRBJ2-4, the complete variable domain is EAGVAQSPRYKIIEKRQSVAFWCNPISGHATLYWYQQILGQGPKLLIQFQNNGVVDDSQLPKDRFSAERLKGVDSTLKIQPAKLEDSAVYLCASSLGQGAIQYFGAGTRLSVL.